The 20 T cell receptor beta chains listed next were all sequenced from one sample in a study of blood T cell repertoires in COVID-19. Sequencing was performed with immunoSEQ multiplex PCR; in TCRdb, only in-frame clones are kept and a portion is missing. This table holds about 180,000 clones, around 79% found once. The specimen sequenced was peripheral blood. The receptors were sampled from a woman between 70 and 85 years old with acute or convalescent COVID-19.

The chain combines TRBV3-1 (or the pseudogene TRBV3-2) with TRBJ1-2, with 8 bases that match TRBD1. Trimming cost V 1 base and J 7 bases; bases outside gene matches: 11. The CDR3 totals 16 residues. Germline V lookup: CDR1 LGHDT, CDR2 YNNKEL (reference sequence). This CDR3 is CASSQGRGGQAGGYTF. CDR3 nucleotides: TGTGCCAGCAGCCAAGGGAGGGGGGGACAGGCGGGTGGCTACACCTTC.

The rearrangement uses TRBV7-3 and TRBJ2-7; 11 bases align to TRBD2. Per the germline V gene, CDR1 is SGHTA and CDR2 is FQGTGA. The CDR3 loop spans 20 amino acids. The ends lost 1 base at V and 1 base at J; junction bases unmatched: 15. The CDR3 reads CASSLMGRLAGGLLSYEQYF. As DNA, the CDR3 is TGTGCCAGCAGCTTAATGGGACGGCTAGCGGGAGGTCTCCTGTCCTACGAGCAGTACTTC.

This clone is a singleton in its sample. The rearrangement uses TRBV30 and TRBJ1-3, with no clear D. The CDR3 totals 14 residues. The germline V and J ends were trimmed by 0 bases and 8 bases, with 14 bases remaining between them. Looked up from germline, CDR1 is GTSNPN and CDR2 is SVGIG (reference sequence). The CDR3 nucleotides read TGTGCCTGGAGTGTAATGGTGATGGGAGACACCATATATTTT. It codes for CAWSVMVMGDTIYF.

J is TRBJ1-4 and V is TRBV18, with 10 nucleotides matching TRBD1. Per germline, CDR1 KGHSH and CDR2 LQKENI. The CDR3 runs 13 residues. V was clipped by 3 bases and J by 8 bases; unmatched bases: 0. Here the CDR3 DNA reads TGTGCCAGCTCACCGGGACAGGGGGAAAAACTGTTTTTT. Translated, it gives CASSPGQGEKLFF.

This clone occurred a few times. The DNA of the CDR3 is TGTGCCAGCAGCATTACAGGGGGCACCAACTATGGCTACACCTTC. It yields the protein CASSITGGTNYGYTF. This chain joins TRBV7-2 and TRBJ1-2, with TRBD1 identical over 9 bases. The CDR3 has 15 residues. V was pared by 5 bases and J by 2 bases, with 6 bases of the junction left unmatched. In germline, CDR1 is SGHTA, CDR2 FQGNSA.

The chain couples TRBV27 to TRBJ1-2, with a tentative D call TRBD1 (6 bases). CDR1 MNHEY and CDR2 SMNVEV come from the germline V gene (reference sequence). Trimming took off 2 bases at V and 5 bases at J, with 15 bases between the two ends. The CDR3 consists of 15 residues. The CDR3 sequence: CASSLKPRGGYGYTF. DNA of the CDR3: TGTGCCAGCAGTTTAAAGCCAAGGGGGGGATATGGCTACACCTTC.

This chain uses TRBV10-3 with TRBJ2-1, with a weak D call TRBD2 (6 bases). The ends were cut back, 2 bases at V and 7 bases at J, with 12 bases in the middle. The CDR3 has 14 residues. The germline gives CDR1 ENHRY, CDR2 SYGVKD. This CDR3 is CAISEPGLWNEQFF. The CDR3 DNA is TGTGCCATCAGTGAGCCGGGACTTTGGAATGAGCAGTTCTTC.

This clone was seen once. The CDR3 protein is CASSRTSGSMYEQYF. The CDR3 region has the DNA TGTGCCAGCAGTCGGACTAGCGGGAGCATGTACGAGCAGTACTTC. The chain employs TRBV28 and TRBJ2-7; 13 bases align to TRBD2. The CDR3 spans 15 residues. The trim removed 5 bases at V and 4 bases at J, leaving 5 bases unmatched. The germline V gene has CDR1 MDHEN and CDR2 SYDVKM.

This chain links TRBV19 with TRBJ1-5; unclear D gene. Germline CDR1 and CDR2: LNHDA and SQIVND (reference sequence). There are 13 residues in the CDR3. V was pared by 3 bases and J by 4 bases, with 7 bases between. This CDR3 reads CASSIGENQPQHF. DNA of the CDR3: TGTGCCAGTAGTATTGGGGAGAATCAGCCCCAGCATTTT.

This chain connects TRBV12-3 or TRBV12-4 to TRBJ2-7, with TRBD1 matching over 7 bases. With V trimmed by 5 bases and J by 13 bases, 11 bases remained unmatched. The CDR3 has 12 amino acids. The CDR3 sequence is CASSQTGDPGYF. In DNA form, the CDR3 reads TGTGCCAGCAGTCAAACAGGGGACCCCGGATACTTC.

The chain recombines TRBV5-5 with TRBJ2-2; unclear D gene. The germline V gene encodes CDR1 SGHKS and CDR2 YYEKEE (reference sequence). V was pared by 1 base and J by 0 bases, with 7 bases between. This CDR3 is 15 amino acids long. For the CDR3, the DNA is TGTGCCAGCAGCTTGCTAGGCACGAACACCGGGGAGCTGTTTTTT. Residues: CASSLLGTNTGELFF.

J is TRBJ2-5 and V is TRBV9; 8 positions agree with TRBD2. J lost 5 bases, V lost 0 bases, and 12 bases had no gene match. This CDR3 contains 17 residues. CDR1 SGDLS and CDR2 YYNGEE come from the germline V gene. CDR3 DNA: TGTGCCAGCAGCGTAGGGCCGGGACTAGGGGGTGGGGAGACCCAGTACTTC. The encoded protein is CASSVGPGLGGGETQYF.

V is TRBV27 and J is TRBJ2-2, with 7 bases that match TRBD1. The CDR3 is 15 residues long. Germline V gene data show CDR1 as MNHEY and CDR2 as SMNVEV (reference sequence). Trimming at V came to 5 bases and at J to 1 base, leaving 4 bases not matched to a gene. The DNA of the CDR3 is TGTGCCAGCAGTAGGGGACAGAGGAACACCGGGGAGCTGTTTTTT. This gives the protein CASSRGQRNTGELFF.

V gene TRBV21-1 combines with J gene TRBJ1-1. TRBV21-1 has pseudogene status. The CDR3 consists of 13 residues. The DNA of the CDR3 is TGTGCCAGCAGCAAAGGGGGGGACGTGGGAGCTTTCTTT. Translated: CASSKGGDVGAFF.

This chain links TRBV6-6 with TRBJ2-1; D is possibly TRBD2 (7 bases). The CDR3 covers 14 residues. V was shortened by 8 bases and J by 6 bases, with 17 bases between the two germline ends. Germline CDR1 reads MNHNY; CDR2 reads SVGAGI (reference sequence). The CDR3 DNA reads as TGTGCCAGCGGGGCGGGGGCGCCGTCCAATGAGCAGTTCTTC. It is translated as CASGAGAPSNEQFF.

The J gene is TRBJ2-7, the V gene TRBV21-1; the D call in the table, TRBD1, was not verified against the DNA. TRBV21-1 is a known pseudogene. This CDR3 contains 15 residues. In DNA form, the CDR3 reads TGTGCCAGCAGCCCCCGGGACAGGGAAGGATACGAGCAGTACTTC. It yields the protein CASSPRDREGYEQYF.

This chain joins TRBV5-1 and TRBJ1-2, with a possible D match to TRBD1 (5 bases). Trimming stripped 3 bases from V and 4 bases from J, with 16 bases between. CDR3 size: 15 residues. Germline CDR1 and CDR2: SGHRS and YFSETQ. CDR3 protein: CASSWGSGDGYGYTF. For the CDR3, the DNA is TGCGCCAGCAGCTGGGGGTCGGGGGATGGCTATGGCTACACCTTC.

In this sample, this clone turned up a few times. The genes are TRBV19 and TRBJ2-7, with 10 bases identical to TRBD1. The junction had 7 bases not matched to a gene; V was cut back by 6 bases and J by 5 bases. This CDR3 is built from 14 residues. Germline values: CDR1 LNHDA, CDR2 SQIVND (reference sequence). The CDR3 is CASSRDRGFNEQYF. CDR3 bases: TGTGCCAGTAGCCGGGACAGGGGATTTAACGAGCAGTACTTC.

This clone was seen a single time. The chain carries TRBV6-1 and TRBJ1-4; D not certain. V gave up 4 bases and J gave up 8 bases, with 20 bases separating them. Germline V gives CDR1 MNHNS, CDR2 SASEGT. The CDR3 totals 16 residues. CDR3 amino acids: CASSVQVAGYGEKLFF. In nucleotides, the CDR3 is TGTGCCAGCAGTGTCCAGGTAGCGGGGTATGGGGAAAAACTGTTTTTT.

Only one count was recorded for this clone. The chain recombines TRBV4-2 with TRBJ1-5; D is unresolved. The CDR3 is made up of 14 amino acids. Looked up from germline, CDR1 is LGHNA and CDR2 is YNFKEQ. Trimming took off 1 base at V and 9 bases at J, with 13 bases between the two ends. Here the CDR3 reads CASSQVEEYRPQHF. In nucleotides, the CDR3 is TGTGCCAGCAGCCAAGTTGAGGAATATAGGCCCCAGCATTTT.